This T cell receptor (beta chain) emerged from a study of cytomegalovirus exposure and HLA in healthy donors. CDR3 length equals 16 residues. Germline loops: CDR1 MNHNS, CDR2 SASEGT. V was shortened by 3 bases and J by 0 bases, with 12 bases between the two germline ends. Profiling relied on immunoSEQ multiplex PCR, and the TCRdb table lists in-frame clones only, not all of them. This sample has over 200,000 clones, with less than 95% found just once. This clonotype was sampled from a woman in her 30s in good health and CMV-seronegative. The chain uses TRBV6-1 and TRBJ1-5, with D tentatively TRBD1 (5 bases). Sequenced input: PBMCs. CDR3 sequence (DNA): TGTGCCAGCAGTGACTTGACAGAATATAGCAATCAGCCCCAGCATTTT. Protein product: CASSDLTEYSNQPQHF.